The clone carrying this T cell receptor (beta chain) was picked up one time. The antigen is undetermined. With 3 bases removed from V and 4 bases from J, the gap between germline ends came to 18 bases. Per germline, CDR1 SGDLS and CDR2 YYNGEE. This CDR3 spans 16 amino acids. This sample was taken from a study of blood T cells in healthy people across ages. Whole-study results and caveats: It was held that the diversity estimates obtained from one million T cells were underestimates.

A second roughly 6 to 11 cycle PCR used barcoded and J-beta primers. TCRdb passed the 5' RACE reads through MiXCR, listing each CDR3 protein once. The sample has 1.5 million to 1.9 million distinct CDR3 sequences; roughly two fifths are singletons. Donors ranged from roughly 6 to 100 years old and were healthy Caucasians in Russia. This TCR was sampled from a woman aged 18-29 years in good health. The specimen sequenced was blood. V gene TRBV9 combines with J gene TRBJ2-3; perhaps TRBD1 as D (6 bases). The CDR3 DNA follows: TGTGCCAGCAGCGGGGGGCGGACCCGTGTTGCAGATACGCAGTATTTT. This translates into CASSGGRTRVADTQYF.